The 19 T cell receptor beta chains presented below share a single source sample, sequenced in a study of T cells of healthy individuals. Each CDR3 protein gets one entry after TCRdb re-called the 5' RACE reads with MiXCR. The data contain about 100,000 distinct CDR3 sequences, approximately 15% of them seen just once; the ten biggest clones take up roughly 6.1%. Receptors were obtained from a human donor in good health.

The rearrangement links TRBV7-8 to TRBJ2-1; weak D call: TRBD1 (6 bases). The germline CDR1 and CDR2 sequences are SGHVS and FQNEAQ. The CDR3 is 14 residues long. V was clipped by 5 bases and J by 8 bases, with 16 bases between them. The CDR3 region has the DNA TGTGCCAGCAGCCAAATCCAGGGGAAGGATGAGCAGTTCTTC. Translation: CASSQIQGKDEQFF.

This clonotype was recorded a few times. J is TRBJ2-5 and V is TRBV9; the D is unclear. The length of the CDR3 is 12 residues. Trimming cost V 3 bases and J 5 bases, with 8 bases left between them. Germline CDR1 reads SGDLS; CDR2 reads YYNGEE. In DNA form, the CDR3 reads TGTGCCAGCAGCGCCCCGAGGGAGACCCAGTACTTC. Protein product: CASSAPRETQYF.

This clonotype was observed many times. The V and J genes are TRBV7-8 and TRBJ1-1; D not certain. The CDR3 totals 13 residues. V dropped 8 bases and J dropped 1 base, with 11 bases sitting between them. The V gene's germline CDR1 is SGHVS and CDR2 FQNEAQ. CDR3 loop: CASRPKANTEAFF. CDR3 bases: TGTGCCAGCCGACCTAAGGCGAACACTGAAGCTTTCTTT.

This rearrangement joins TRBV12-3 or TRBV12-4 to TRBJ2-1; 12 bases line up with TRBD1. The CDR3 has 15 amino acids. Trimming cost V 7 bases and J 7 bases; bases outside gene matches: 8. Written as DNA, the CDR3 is TGTGCCAGCAATACGGGACAGGGGGCTTTTAATGAGCAGTTCTTC. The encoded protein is CASNTGQGAFNEQFF.

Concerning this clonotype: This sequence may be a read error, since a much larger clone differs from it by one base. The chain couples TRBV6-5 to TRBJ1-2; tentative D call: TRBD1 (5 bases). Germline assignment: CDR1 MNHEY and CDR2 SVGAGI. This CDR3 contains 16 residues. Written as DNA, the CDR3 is TGTGCCAGCAGTTACTCCGACAGCAATAGGATCTATTGCTACACCTTC. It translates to CASSYSDSNRIYCYTF.

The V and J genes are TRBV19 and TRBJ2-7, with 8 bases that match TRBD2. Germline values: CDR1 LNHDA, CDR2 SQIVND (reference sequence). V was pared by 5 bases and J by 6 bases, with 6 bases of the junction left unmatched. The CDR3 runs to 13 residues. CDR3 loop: CASSVPGLGEQYF. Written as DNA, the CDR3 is TGTGCCAGTAGTGTCCCGGGACTAGGCGAGCAGTACTTC. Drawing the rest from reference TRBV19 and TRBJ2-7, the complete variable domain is DGGITQSPKYLFRKEGQNVTLSCEQNLNHDAMYWYRQDPGQGLRLIYYSQIVNDFQKGDIAEGYSVSREKKESFPLTVTSAQKNPTAFYLCASSVPGLGEQYFGPGTRLTVT.

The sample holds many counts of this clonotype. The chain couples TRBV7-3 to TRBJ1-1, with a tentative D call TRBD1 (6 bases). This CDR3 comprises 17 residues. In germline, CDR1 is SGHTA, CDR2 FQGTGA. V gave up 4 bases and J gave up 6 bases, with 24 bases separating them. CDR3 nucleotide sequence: TGTGCCAGCAGCTCCAAGGGGAGGGGGGCTTCAGGCGCTGAAGCTTTCTTT. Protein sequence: CASSSKGRGASGAEAFF.

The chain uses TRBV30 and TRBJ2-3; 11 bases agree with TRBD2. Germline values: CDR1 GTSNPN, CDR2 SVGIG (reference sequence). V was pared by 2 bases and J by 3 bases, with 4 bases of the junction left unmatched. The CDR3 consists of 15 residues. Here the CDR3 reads CAWSTGTSGTDTQYF. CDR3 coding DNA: TGTGCCTGGAGTACCGGGACTAGCGGAACAGATACGCAGTATTTT.

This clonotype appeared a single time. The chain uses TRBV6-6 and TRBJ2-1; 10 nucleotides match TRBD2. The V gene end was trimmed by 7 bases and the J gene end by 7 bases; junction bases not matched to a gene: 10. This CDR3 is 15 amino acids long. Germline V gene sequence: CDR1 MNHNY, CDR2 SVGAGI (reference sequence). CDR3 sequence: CASNKAGGPVNEQFF. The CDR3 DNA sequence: TGTGCCAGCAATAAAGCGGGAGGGCCGGTGAATGAGCAGTTCTTC.

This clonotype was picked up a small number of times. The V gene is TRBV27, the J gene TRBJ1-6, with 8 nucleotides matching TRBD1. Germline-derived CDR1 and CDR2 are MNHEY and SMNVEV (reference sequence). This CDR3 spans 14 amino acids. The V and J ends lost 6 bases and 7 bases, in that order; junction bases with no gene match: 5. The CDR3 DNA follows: TGTGCCAGCAGGACAGGGGTTGGGAATTCACCCCTCCACTTT. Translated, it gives CASRTGVGNSPLHF.

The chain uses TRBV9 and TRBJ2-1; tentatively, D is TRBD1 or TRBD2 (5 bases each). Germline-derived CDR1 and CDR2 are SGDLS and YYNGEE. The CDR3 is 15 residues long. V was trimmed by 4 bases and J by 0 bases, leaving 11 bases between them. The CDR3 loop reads CASSPSGGSYNEQFF. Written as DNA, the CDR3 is TGTGCCAGCAGCCCTAGTGGGGGCTCCTACAATGAGCAGTTCTTC.

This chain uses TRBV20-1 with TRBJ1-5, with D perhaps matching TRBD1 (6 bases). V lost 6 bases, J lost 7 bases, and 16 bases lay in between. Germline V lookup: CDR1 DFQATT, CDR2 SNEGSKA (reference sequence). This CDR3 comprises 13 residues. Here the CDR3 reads CSALTGTIQPQHF. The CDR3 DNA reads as TGCAGTGCCTTAACAGGGACGATACAGCCCCAGCATTTT.

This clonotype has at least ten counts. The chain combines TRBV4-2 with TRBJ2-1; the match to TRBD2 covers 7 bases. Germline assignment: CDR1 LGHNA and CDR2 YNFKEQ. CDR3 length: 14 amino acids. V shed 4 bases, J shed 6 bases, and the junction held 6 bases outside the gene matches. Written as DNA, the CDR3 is TGTGCCAGCAGCCCTCTAGCGGTCCCCAATGAGCAGTTCTTC. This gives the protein CASSPLAVPNEQFF.

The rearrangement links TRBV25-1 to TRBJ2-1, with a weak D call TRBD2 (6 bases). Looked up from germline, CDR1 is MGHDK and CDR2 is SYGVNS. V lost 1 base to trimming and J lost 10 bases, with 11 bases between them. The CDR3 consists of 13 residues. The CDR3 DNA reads TGTGCCAGCAGTGAATGGAGGGAGGAAGAGCAGTTCTTC. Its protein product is CASSEWREEEQFF.

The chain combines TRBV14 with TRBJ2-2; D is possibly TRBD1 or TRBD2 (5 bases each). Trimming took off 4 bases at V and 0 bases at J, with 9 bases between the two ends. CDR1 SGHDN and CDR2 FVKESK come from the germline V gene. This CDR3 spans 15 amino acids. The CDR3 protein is CASSRDQANTGELFF. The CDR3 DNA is TGTGCCAGCAGCCGGGACCAAGCGAACACCGGGGAGCTGTTTTTT.

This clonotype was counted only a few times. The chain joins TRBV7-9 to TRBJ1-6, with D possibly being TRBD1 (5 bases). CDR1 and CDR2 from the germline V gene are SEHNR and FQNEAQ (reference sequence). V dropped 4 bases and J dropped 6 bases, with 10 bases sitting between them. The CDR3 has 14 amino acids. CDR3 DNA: TGTGCCAGCAGCTCACAGGCTCCTAATTCACCCCTCCACTTT. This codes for CASSSQAPNSPLHF.

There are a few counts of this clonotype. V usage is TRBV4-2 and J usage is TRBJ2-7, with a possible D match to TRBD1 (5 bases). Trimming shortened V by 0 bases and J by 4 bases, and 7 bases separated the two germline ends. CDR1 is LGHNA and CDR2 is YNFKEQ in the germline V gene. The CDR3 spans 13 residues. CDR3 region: CASSQDYRYEQYF. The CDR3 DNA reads TGTGCCAGCAGCCAAGATTACAGGTACGAGCAGTACTTC.

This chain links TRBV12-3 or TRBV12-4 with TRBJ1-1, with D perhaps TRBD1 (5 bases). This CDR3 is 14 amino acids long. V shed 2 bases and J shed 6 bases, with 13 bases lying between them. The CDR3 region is CASSLKGREAEAFF. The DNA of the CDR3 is TGTGCCAGCAGTTTAAAGGGGAGGGAGGCTGAAGCTTTCTTT.

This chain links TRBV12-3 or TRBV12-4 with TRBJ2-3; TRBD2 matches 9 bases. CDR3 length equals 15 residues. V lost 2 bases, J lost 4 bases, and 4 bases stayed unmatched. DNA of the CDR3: TGTGCCAGCAGTTTAAATAGCGGGAGTGCAGATACGCAGTATTTT. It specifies CASSLNSGSADTQYF.